This TCR beta chain came from a study of cytomegalovirus exposure and HLA in healthy donors. As for the study in general: T cells numbering around 190 million yielded approximately 100 million unique TCR beta sequences in an earlier analysis. From HLA-typed donors, an early data release held 70 million to 100 million unique TCRs. Overall study results and limits: By a later analysis, the bulk of CMV-associated TCR beta chains appeared HLA-restricted. A prior analysis recorded that most TCR beta V segments were productive about 87% or about 30% of the time.

The V gene lost 6 bases and the J gene lost 1 base, with 15 bases spanning the gap. Germline CDR1 is MDHEN and CDR2 is SYDVKM. The CDR3 length is 15 residues. PCR primers comprised 60 Vbeta and 13 Jbeta primers. Profiled with immunoSEQ multiplex PCR; TCRdb holds only in-frame clones, not every one. The table records some 150,000 clones, 82% of them present only once. Notes on this clone: As yet, its antigen is unknown.

This chain joins TRBV28 and TRBJ1-2, with D perhaps TRBD1 (6 bases). The specimen was PBMCs. The TCR comes from a man younger than 35 in good health and CMV-seropositive. CDR3 amino acids: CASRAGDISNYGYTF. DNA for the CDR3: TGTGCCAGCAGGGCGGGGGACATAAGTAACTATGGCTACACCTTC.